This TCR beta chain was documented in a study of T cell clones after liver transplantation (dated by TCRdb to the late 2010s). Background for the entire study: ITN030ST, the source of the samples, was a randomized trial that attempted immunosuppression withdrawal within 2 years of liver transplantation. Blood samples were collected pre-transplant, pre-randomization before withdrawal, and post-randomization after either complete withdrawal or failed withdrawal. Tolerance was defined as complete immunosuppression withdrawal for at least one year with no rise in liver enzymes beyond twice the upper limit of normal. Third party-reactive TCRbeta sequences from pre-transplant MLRs were also identified as an antigen-independent comparator for donor-reactive sequences. The study cohort included 8 liver transplant recipients, of whom 3 were classified as tolerant and 5 as non-tolerant. Subjects received no induction therapy and standard immunosuppression until randomization at 12-24 months post-transplant. Three of the eight recipients were HCV-positive; the others were transplanted for non-autoimmune, non-viral indications. After a pre-transplant mixed lymphocyte reaction, TCRbeta sequencing was used to pinpoint donor-reactive T cell clones, which were subsequently tracked in post-transplant blood. The paper's findings and limits, for the study overall: Since no allograft tissue specimens were available, donor-reactive T cells may have migrated into the graft instead of being deleted. Donor-reactive sequences decreased more than third party-reactive sequences, which suggests partial antigen-specific deletion that was not related to withdrawal success. In most of the 8 subjects, regardless of tolerance or HCV status, circulating donor-reactive CD4 TCRbeta sequences dropped significantly post-transplant. After accounting for repertoire turnover, donor-reactive detection was significantly reduced in 7 of 8 subjects for CD4 and 8 of 8 for CD8. The conclusions were preliminary, being limited by small, heterogeneous patient numbers and by non-standardized post-transplant time points. Low numbers of available donor cells limited the measurable donor-reactive repertoire in a couple of subjects.

The time point label of this sample denotes: pre-transplant. Thawed unstimulated PBMCs were stained for CD3, CD4 and CD8 and FACS-sorted into CD3+CD4+ and CD3+CD8+ populations. Each of the 8 studied subjects was randomized to immunosuppression withdrawal. The Qiagen DNeasy Blood and Tissue Kit was used for isolation of genomic DNA. Reading the germline V gene (reference sequence) gives CDR1 SEHNR and CDR2 FQNEAQ. The CDR3 runs 14 amino acids, cysteine and phenylalanine included. Only the CDR3 part of the read is kept: 42 bases, read in frame from the first base. Between the V and J ends, shortened by 5 bases and 3 bases respectively, the junction contains 14 bases. High-throughput TCRbeta CDR3 sequencing of frozen genomic DNA was performed by immunoSEQ, with PCR amplification, mapping, bias correction and internal controls included. In the authors' own workflow: Productive rearrangements were kept, and unique TCRbeta sequences were defined by CDR3 nucleotide sequence plus V and J gene. For classification of a sequence as donor-reactive, at least 5-fold expansion in CFSE-low cells relative to unstimulated pre-transplant cells and a frequency of at least 0.01% were required. Per-subject minimum frequency thresholds, based on the lowest-template unstimulated sample, ensured at least 90% detection power. Jensen-Shannon divergence between the top 1000 TCRbeta sequences post- versus pre-transplant served as the measure of repertoire turnover. Changes in detection of donor-reactive sequences were tested with two-sided Fisher's exact tests. The source is immuneACCESS, and TCRdb retained only in-frame sequences with V and J called. Part of the clones is not carried over; for the studies checked, unresolved V genes explain less than half of this, and the remainder is unexplained. That table furnishes V, J and clone size, whereas the DNA furnished D and trimming. The sample has about 72,000 clones on record, more than 75% of them singletons. The leading ten clones occupy under 3.5% of the sample.

In the case of this clone: It has no known antigen specificity. Nothing much larger sits one base from this clone, and base qualities are not available.

This TCR derives from a human donor who received a liver transplant. This material consisted of CD4+ T cells from blood, taken before liver transplant. The chain links TRBV7-9 with TRBJ2-7, with the D gene too uncertain to name. Here the CDR3 is given as CASSPVPYSYEQYF. The DNA sequence reads TGTGCCAGCAGCCCAGTCCCCTACAGCTACGAGCAGTACTTC.